The 17 T cell receptor beta chains below come from one sample, sequenced in a study of blood T cell repertoires in COVID-19 (dated by TCRdb to the early 2020s). Libraries were constructed by the immunoSEQ multiplex PCR assay. The table was pulled from immuneACCESS by TCRdb, which kept in-frame rearrangements only. Such tables lose some clones; where checked, under half of the loss comes from unresolved V genes, and the rest has no known cause. The sample includes about 240,000 clones, with just under 85% observed a single time. The top ten hold less than 4.5% of the sample. Input material: peripheral blood. The receptors derive from a man aged 45-65 years with acute or convalescent COVID-19.

V is TRBV6-6 and J is TRBJ1-1, with D perhaps TRBD1 (6 bases). V shed 6 bases and J shed 1 base, with 9 bases lying between them. The length of the CDR3 is 13 residues. Germline CDR1 and CDR2: MNHNY and SVGAGI (reference sequence). The CDR3 loop is CASSRTANTEAFF. In DNA, the CDR3 is TGTGCCAGCAGCCGGACAGCGAACACTGAAGCTTTCTTT.

This clone turned up a few times. The chain recombines TRBV12-3 or TRBV12-4 with TRBJ2-2, with D perhaps matching TRBD1 (6 bases). This CDR3 spans 13 amino acids. The V and J ends lost 8 bases and 2 bases respectively, with 9 bases between them. The CDR3 nucleotides are TGTGCCAGCCGGGACACCAACACCGGGGAGCTGTTTTTT. Protein product: CASRDTNTGELFF.

This clone has just one count. The chain has TRBV2 and TRBJ1-6, with TRBD1 matching 8 bases. With V trimmed by 4 bases and J by 9 bases, 8 bases remained unmatched. This CDR3 region has 15 residues. CDR1 is SNHLY, CDR2 FYNNEI, per germline. CDR3: CASSGPTGGRSPLHF. Written as DNA, the CDR3 is TGTGCCAGCAGTGGTCCCACAGGGGGTCGTTCACCCCTCCACTTT.

The chain employs TRBV24-1 and TRBJ2-3, with TRBD1 matching over 7 bases. The CDR3 is 16 amino acids. V was pared by 4 bases and J by 0 bases, with 6 bases of the junction left unmatched. Germline V gene data show CDR1 as KGHDR and CDR2 as SFDVKD. CDR3 sequence: CATSDRDSSSTDTQYF. The CDR3 nucleotides are TGTGCCACCAGTGACCGGGACAGCTCTAGCACAGATACGCAGTATTTT.

V is TRBV25-1 and J is TRBJ1-2; 9 bases fit TRBD1. The CDR3 extends over 12 amino acids. Germline CDR1 is MGHDK and CDR2 is SYGVNS. V shed 9 bases, J shed 5 bases, and the junction held 4 bases outside the gene matches. As DNA, the CDR3 is TGTGCCAGTACCGGGACAGGGTATGGCTACACCTTC. Its translation is CASTGTGYGYTF.

This chain links TRBV4-1 with TRBJ2-1; TRBD2 aligns across 13 bases. The CDR3 spans 15 residues. The V gene end was trimmed by 4 bases and the J gene end by 9 bases; junction bases not matched to a gene: 6. Germline CDR1 MGHRA, CDR2 YSYEKL. CDR3 nucleotide sequence: TGCGCCAGCAGCCCCACGGGACTAGCGGGGCCTGAGCAGTTCTTC. The encoded protein is CASSPTGLAGPEQFF.

This clone appeared many times. The chain is built from TRBV5-1 and TRBJ1-1; D perhaps matches TRBD1 (5 bases). Germline V lookup: CDR1 SGHRS, CDR2 YFSETQ. Trimming took 2 bases from V and 0 from J, leaving 8 bases between them. This CDR3 region has 14 residues. The CDR3 nucleotides read TGCGCCAGCAGCTTAACAGGTATGAACACTGAAGCTTTCTTT. It yields the protein CASSLTGMNTEAFF.

The chain joins TRBV27 to TRBJ1-2, with 8 bases fitting TRBD1. The CDR3 runs 14 residues. CDR1 is MNHEY, CDR2 SMNVEV, per germline (reference sequence). With 5 bases clipped from V and 6 bases from J, the junction kept 8 bases outside the gene matches. The CDR3 DNA follows: TGTGCCAGCAGTATCATTGGACAGGGAAATGGCTACACCTTC. Translation gives CASSIIGQGNGYTF.

The chain uses TRBV6-1 and TRBJ1-5; possible D gene TRBD1, 5 bases. Per germline, CDR1 MNHNS and CDR2 SASEGT. V was pared by 1 base and J by 6 bases, with 13 bases between. The CDR3 spans 15 residues. In nucleotides, the CDR3 is TGTGCCAGCAGTGAAGTCGGGGGATTGGGTCAGCCCCAGCATTTT. The encoded protein is CASSEVGGLGQPQHF.

This clone was picked up a small number of times. The chain carries TRBV6-5 and TRBJ2-7; 7 bases line up with TRBD2. Germline CDR1 is MNHEY and CDR2 is SVGAGI. V gave up 6 bases and J gave up 3 bases; unmatched junction bases: 11. The CDR3 is 15 residues long. In DNA, the CDR3 is TGTGCCAGCAGCCCCCGGGGAGGGGACTTCTACGAGCAGTACTTC. As protein: CASSPRGGDFYEQYF.

The J gene is TRBJ2-1, the V gene TRBV6-4; the D gene is possibly TRBD1 (6 bases). The CDR3 is 13 residues long. V was cut by 8 bases and J by 7 bases, with 15 bases left in between. CDR1 and CDR2 from the germline V gene are MRHNA and SNTAGT. In DNA form, the CDR3 reads TGTGCCAGCTCTGGGGGCCCCGAAAATGAGCAGTTCTTC. This codes for CASSGGPENEQFF.

A single count supports this clone. The V gene is TRBV29-1, the J gene TRBJ1-1, with D uncertain. Per germline, CDR1 SQVTM and CDR2 ANQGSEA. The CDR3 spans 12 residues. V gave up 2 bases and J gave up 0 bases, with 4 bases separating them. CDR3 region: CSVESLNTEAFF. The CDR3 DNA reads as TGCAGCGTTGAAAGCTTGAACACTGAAGCTTTCTTT.

This sequence joins TRBV10-2 and TRBJ1-4, with 7 nucleotides matching TRBD1. Germline assignment: CDR1 WSHSY and CDR2 SAAADI. This CDR3 has 16 residues. Trimming cost V 3 bases and J 4 bases; bases outside gene matches: 8. In DNA, the CDR3 is TGCGCCAGCAGTGAATATACAGGGGCTAGTAATGAAAAACTGTTTTTT. Encoded protein: CASSEYTGASNEKLFF.

The chain employs TRBV13 and TRBJ2-5, with a weak D call TRBD1 (5 bases). CDR3 length equals 12 residues. V was cut by 7 bases and J by 7 bases, with 13 bases left in between. CDR1 and CDR2 (germline): PRHDT, FYEKMQ (reference sequence). The CDR3: CASTRQGRTQYF. For the CDR3, the DNA is TGTGCCAGCACTCGTCAGGGTCGGACCCAGTACTTC.

CDR3 DNA: TGTGCCAGCTCCTCCGGGACTAGAGGAAGGTACGAGCAGTACTTC. Translating it yields CASSSGTRGRYEQYF. This chain links TRBV19 with TRBJ2-7; 8 positions match TRBD2. The CDR3 length is 15 residues. Germline loops: CDR1 LNHDA, CDR2 SQIVND (reference sequence). The V segment lost 9 bases and the J segment 4 bases; nucleotides outside the gene matches: 14.

This rearrangement joins TRBV7-6 to TRBJ1-1; D gene unclear. CDR1 SGHVS and CDR2 FNYEAQ come from the germline V gene. With 5 bases removed from V and 8 bases from J, the gap between germline ends came to 12 bases. This CDR3 region has 12 residues. Written as DNA, the CDR3 is TGTGCCAGCAGCCCCAACGGCAGGGAAGCTTTCTTT. Protein: CASSPNGREAFF.

This chain joins TRBV24-1 and TRBJ1-4, with 10 bases matching TRBD1. Germline values: CDR1 KGHDR, CDR2 SFDVKD. The CDR3 is 14 residues long. V gave up 6 bases and J gave up 5 bases; unmatched junction bases: 2. The chain's CDR3 is CATSRGQGNEKLFF. CDR3 in DNA: TGTGCCACCAGTCGGGGACAGGGGAATGAAAAACTGTTTTTT.